The rows below give T cell receptor beta chains drawn from one sample of a study of liver allograft versus peripheral blood T cells. From the reads, TCRdb called clonotypes with MiXCR, one entry per CDR3 protein. Of approximately 12,000 distinct CDR3 sequences in the sample, approximately 22% were seen once. The receptors stem from a human patient who had a liver transplant. Part of the T cell pool may stem from the graft donor. Each CDR3 is given with its conserved first and last residue. A D gene is named only where the DNA matches it firmly. Clone size is stated in some rows and not others, as once, few, many or a class when expanded.

j_call: TRBJ2-7; cdr3_length: 15; v_call: TRBV20-1; clone_size: NA; d_call: TRBD1; cdr3_aa: CSATRTGRVGYEQYF; cdr3_nt: TGCAGTGCTACCCGGACAGGTCGTGTCGGATACGAGCAGTACTTC
j_call: TRBJ2-1; cdr3_length: 15; v_call: TRBV6-6; clone_size: few; d_call: TRBD2; cdr3_aa: CASSRTSGGYNEQFF; cdr3_nt: TGTGCCAGCAGCCGGACTAGCGGAGGCTACAATGAGCAGTTCTTC
j_call: TRBJ1-2; cdr3_length: 11; v_call: TRBV6-5; clone_size: medium-sized; d_call: NA; cdr3_aa: CASTTGGGYTF; cdr3_nt: TGTGCCAGCACCACGGGCGGGGGCTACACCTTC
j_call: TRBJ2-7; cdr3_length: 15; v_call: TRBV5-1; clone_size: NA; d_call: TRBD2; cdr3_aa: CASSPVASGGTEQYF; cdr3_nt: TGCGCCAGCAGCCCGGTGGCTAGCGGGGGGACCGAGCAGTACTTC
j_call: TRBJ1-5; cdr3_length: 15; v_call: TRBV27; clone_size: NA; d_call: NA; cdr3_aa: CASSLSIWGFQPQHF; cdr3_nt: TGTGCCAGCAGTTTATCGATATGGGGGTTTCAGCCCCAGCATTTT
j_call: TRBJ1-5; cdr3_length: 15; v_call: TRBV20-1; clone_size: few; d_call: TRBD1; cdr3_aa: CSARDLGQGSMAQHF; cdr3_nt: TGCAGTGCTAGAGATTTAGGACAGGGTTCTATGGCCCAGCATTTT
j_call: TRBJ2-1; cdr3_length: 21; v_call: TRBV7-2; clone_size: NA; d_call: NA; cdr3_aa: CASSSTQTGTALGRGHNEQFF; cdr3_nt: TGTGCCAGCAGCTCTACACAGACCGGGACAGCCCTGGGGCGGGGGCACAATGAGCAGTTCTTC
j_call: TRBJ2-7; cdr3_length: 12; v_call: TRBV5-4; clone_size: few; d_call: NA; cdr3_aa: CASSLQRYEQYF; cdr3_nt: TGTGCCAGCAGCCTACAGCGCTACGAGCAGTACTTC
j_call: TRBJ2-5; cdr3_length: 16; v_call: TRBV24-1; clone_size: few; d_call: TRBD1; cdr3_aa: CATSNFPGTGKETQYF; cdr3_nt: TGTGCCACCAGTAACTTTCCCGGGACAGGGAAAGAGACCCAGTACTTC
j_call: TRBJ2-7; cdr3_length: 15; v_call: TRBV7-2; clone_size: once; d_call: TRBD1; cdr3_aa: CASTPMGQSLYEQYF; cdr3_nt: TGTGCCAGCACCCCCATGGGACAGAGCCTCTACGAGCAGTACTTC
j_call: TRBJ1-4; cdr3_length: 16; v_call: TRBV10-3; clone_size: NA; d_call: TRBD1; cdr3_aa: CAISEVPDRGNEKLFF; cdr3_nt: TGTGCCATCAGTGAGGTACCAGACAGGGGTAATGAAAAACTGTTTTTT
j_call: TRBJ2-7; cdr3_length: 14; v_call: TRBV6-6; clone_size: once; d_call: NA; cdr3_aa: CASSCGKLDYEQYF; cdr3_nt: TGTGCCAGCAGTTGCGGAAAACTAGACTACGAGCAGTACTTC
j_call: TRBJ1-2; cdr3_length: 14; v_call: TRBV18; clone_size: medium-sized; d_call: TRBD1; cdr3_aa: CASRLQGVDYGYTF; cdr3_nt: TGTGCCAGCCGGCTCCAGGGGGTCGACTATGGCTACACCTTC
j_call: TRBJ1-2; cdr3_length: 16; v_call: TRBV7-2; clone_size: medium-sized; d_call: TRBD1; cdr3_aa: CASSFGYRGTNYGYTF; cdr3_nt: TGTGCCAGCAGCTTTGGATACAGGGGCACTAACTATGGCTACACCTTC
j_call: TRBJ1-2; cdr3_length: 13; v_call: TRBV20-1; clone_size: NA; d_call: NA; cdr3_aa: CSVMRGGNYGYTF; cdr3_nt: TGCAGTGTGATGCGGGGGGGAAACTATGGCTACACCTTC
j_call: TRBJ1-2; cdr3_length: 15; v_call: TRBV7-9; clone_size: NA; d_call: NA; cdr3_aa: CASSLVWAPHYGYTF; cdr3_nt: TGTGCCAGCAGCTTAGTGTGGGCCCCCCACTATGGCTACACCTTC
j_call: TRBJ1-5; cdr3_length: 16; v_call: TRBV19; clone_size: NA; d_call: NA; cdr3_aa: CATRPGGGGRGQPQHF; cdr3_nt: TGTGCCACCCGACCGGGCGGGGGGGGGCGAGGTCAGCCCCAGCATTTT
j_call: TRBJ2-7; cdr3_length: 14; v_call: TRBV7-2; clone_size: NA; d_call: NA; cdr3_aa: CASSSEGRFDIQYF; cdr3_nt: TGTGCCAGCAGCTCAGAGGGACGCTTCGATATTCAGTACTTC
j_call: TRBJ1-6; cdr3_length: 14; v_call: TRBV6-5; clone_size: few; d_call: NA; cdr3_aa: CASSYQVYNSPLHF; cdr3_nt: TGTGCCAGCAGTTACCAGGTCTATAATTCACCCCTCCACTTT
j_call: TRBJ2-3; cdr3_length: 17; v_call: TRBV29-1; clone_size: medium-sized; d_call: TRBD2; cdr3_aa: CSVEFVPRLAGTDTQYF; cdr3_nt: TGCAGCGTTGAATTCGTCCCCCGCCTAGCGGGAACAGATACGCAGTATTTT
j_call: TRBJ2-2; cdr3_length: 14; v_call: TRBV28; clone_size: NA; d_call: NA; cdr3_aa: CAGRDSRGTGELFF; cdr3_nt: TGTGCCGGAAGAGACAGCCGCGGCACCGGGGAGCTGTTTTTT
j_call: TRBJ2-1; cdr3_length: 17; v_call: TRBV6-5; clone_size: NA; d_call: NA; cdr3_aa: CASSSIRRAGGMNEQFF; cdr3_nt: TGTGCCAGCAGTTCAATCCGTCGCGCGGGTGGGATGAATGAGCAGTTCTTC
j_call: TRBJ2-6; cdr3_length: 15; v_call: TRBV28; clone_size: NA; d_call: TRBD2; cdr3_aa: CASSRAGNGANVLTF; cdr3_nt: TGTGCCAGCAGCCGAGCGGGGAATGGGGCCAACGTCCTGACTTTC
j_call: TRBJ1-1; cdr3_length: 13; v_call: TRBV29-1; clone_size: medium-sized; d_call: TRBD1; cdr3_aa: CSVSQGPNTEAFF; cdr3_nt: TGCAGCGTCTCACAGGGGCCAAACACTGAAGCTTTCTTT
j_call: TRBJ1-2; cdr3_length: 12; v_call: TRBV20-1; clone_size: NA; d_call: NA; cdr3_aa: CSATKLQYGYTF; cdr3_nt: TGCAGTGCTACCAAACTCCAATATGGCTACACCTTC
j_call: TRBJ2-3; cdr3_length: 14; v_call: TRBV10-3; clone_size: NA; d_call: NA; cdr3_aa: CAILAGRDADTQYF; cdr3_nt: TGTGCCATCCTGGCGGGGAGAGACGCAGATACGCAGTATTTT
j_call: TRBJ1-3; cdr3_length: 16; v_call: TRBV20-1; clone_size: few; d_call: TRBD1; cdr3_aa: CSASQETGFTGNTIYF; cdr3_nt: TGCAGTGCTAGCCAAGAGACAGGGTTCACTGGAAACACCATATATTTT
j_call: TRBJ1-1; cdr3_length: 14; v_call: TRBV7-3; clone_size: NA; d_call: NA; cdr3_aa: CASSLRQENTEAFF; cdr3_nt: TGTGCCAGCAGCTTAAGGCAGGAGAACACTGAAGCTTTCTTT
j_call: TRBJ1-6; cdr3_length: 16; v_call: TRBV20-1; clone_size: NA; d_call: NA; cdr3_aa: CSARESGAGFNSPLHF; cdr3_nt: TGCAGTGCTAGAGAGTCAGGGGCGGGCTTTAATTCACCCCTCCACTTT
j_call: TRBJ1-4; cdr3_length: 12; v_call: TRBV29-1; clone_size: medium-sized; d_call: NA; cdr3_aa: CSVLGGDEKLFF; cdr3_nt: TGCAGCGTTTTAGGGGGGGATGAAAAACTGTTTTTT
j_call: TRBJ1-2; cdr3_length: 13; v_call: TRBV6-1; clone_size: many; d_call: NA; cdr3_aa: CASSEPGSSGYTF; cdr3_nt: TGTGCCAGCAGTGAACCGGGATCCTCTGGCTACACCTTC
j_call: TRBJ1-2; cdr3_length: 15; v_call: TRBV5-4; clone_size: medium-sized; d_call: TRBD1; cdr3_aa: CASSLTGARGYGYTF; cdr3_nt: TGTGCCAGCAGCTTGACAGGGGCGCGTGGCTATGGCTACACCTTC
j_call: TRBJ1-5; cdr3_length: 15; v_call: TRBV20-1; clone_size: few; d_call: NA; cdr3_aa: CSARDQGRLGQPQHF; cdr3_nt: TGCAGTGCTAGAGATCAGGGGCGACTAGGACAGCCCCAGCATTTT
j_call: TRBJ2-1; cdr3_length: 16; v_call: TRBV6-2/TRBV6-3; clone_size: few; d_call: TRBD2; cdr3_aa: CASSYLPLAGGNEQFF; cdr3_nt: TGTGCCAGCAGTTACCTCCCCCTAGCGGGGGGGAATGAGCAGTTCTTC
j_call: TRBJ1-1; cdr3_length: 16; v_call: TRBV12-5; clone_size: NA; d_call: TRBD1; cdr3_aa: CASGSRATGADTEAFF; cdr3_nt: TGTGCTAGTGGTTCGCGGGCGACAGGGGCGGACACTGAAGCTTTCTTT
j_call: TRBJ1-3; cdr3_length: 17; v_call: TRBV6-5; clone_size: medium-sized; d_call: NA; cdr3_aa: CASSYSEGTISGNTIYF; cdr3_nt: TGTGCCAGCAGTTACTCAGAAGGGACAATCTCTGGAAACACCATATATTTT
j_call: TRBJ2-3; cdr3_length: 16; v_call: TRBV7-3; clone_size: NA; d_call: TRBD2; cdr3_aa: CASSPRASGGTDTQYF; cdr3_nt: TGTGCCAGCAGCCCAAGGGCGAGCGGGGGTACAGATACGCAGTATTTT
j_call: TRBJ1-2; cdr3_length: 13; v_call: TRBV20-1; clone_size: NA; d_call: TRBD1; cdr3_aa: CSAWTGVNYGYTF; cdr3_nt: TGCAGTGCGTGGACAGGGGTTAACTATGGCTACACCTTC
j_call: TRBJ1-2; cdr3_length: 11; v_call: TRBV20-1; clone_size: NA; d_call: NA; cdr3_aa: CSAGWDYGYTF; cdr3_nt: TGCAGTGCCGGGTGGGACTATGGCTACACCTTC
j_call: TRBJ1-2; cdr3_length: 13; v_call: TRBV20-1; clone_size: few; d_call: TRBD1; cdr3_aa: CSARKGTGSSYTF; cdr3_nt: TGCAGTGCTAGAAAAGGGACAGGGTCTAGCTACACCTTC
j_call: TRBJ1-2; cdr3_length: 14; v_call: TRBV18; clone_size: medium-sized; d_call: NA; cdr3_aa: CASSPFKEGDGYTF; cdr3_nt: TGTGCCAGCTCACCGTTTAAGGAGGGGGATGGCTACACCTTC
j_call: TRBJ2-3; cdr3_length: 14; v_call: TRBV18; clone_size: NA; d_call: NA; cdr3_aa: CASSPIGSTDAQYF; cdr3_nt: TGTGCCAGCTCACCAATAGGAAGCACAGATGCGCAGTATTTT
j_call: TRBJ1-3; cdr3_length: 13; v_call: TRBV27; clone_size: medium-sized; d_call: NA; cdr3_aa: CASSLSDGNTIYF; cdr3_nt: TGTGCCAGCAGTTTATCAGACGGAAACACCATATATTTT